The 5 T cell receptor beta chains given below trace back to one sample, sequenced in a study of shared clonotypes between healthy human individuals. TCRdb's copy holds only in-frame clones and misses some; the assay was immunoSEQ multiplex PCR. This table has 470,000 or so clones, approximately 81% appearing once. Sequenced: PBMCs. Every receptor here comes from a woman aged 35 to 49 in good health. Some clones in this sample may be carry-over from other donors' samples.

Concerning this clone: A far larger clone is a single base away, which makes a read error likely. The V gene is TRBV30, the J gene TRBJ1-2, with a weak D call TRBD1 (5 bases). Trimming shortened V by 0 bases and J by 10 bases, and 15 bases separated the two germline ends. Germline V gene sequence: CDR1 GTSNPN, CDR2 SVGIG (reference sequence). The CDR3 runs to 13 residues. The CDR3 loop is CAWSVIGTQVYTF. The CDR3 coding sequence is TGTGCCTGGAGTGTAATAGGGACGCAAGTCTACACCTTC.

This chain connects TRBV28 to TRBJ2-7; 12 nucleotides align to TRBD2. V shed 7 bases and J 1 base; nucleotides not matched to a gene: 14. The CDR3 consists of 18 residues. Looked up from germline, CDR1 is MDHEN and CDR2 is SYDVKM. In DNA, the CDR3 is TGTGCCAGCACAAGGATTCGGCTAGCGGGAGGGTGGTCCTACGAGCAGTACTTC. It is translated as CASTRIRLAGGWSYEQYF.

Worth noting for this clone: This likely reflects a read error, since a far larger clone is one base away. This likely comes from a read error, as the CDR3 has no conserved phenylalanine or tryptophan at its end. This chain connects TRBV4-2 to TRBJ1-2; tentatively, D is TRBD1 (5 bases). The germline V gene encodes CDR1 LGHNA and CDR2 YNFKEQ. V was trimmed by 4 bases and J by 4 bases, leaving 22 bases between them. CDR3 length: 17 amino acids. Here the CDR3 DNA reads TGTGCCAGCAGCCCAGGGTCGGGCAGGGAGTACGGCTATGGCTACACCTCC. Protein: CASSPGSGREYGYGYTS.

The chain recombines TRBV2 with TRBJ2-5, with 9 bases fitting TRBD1. After removal of 5 bases from V and 4 bases from J, the junction contained 2 bases not matched to a gene. Germline loops: CDR1 SNHLY, CDR2 FYNNEI. There are 13 residues in the CDR3. CDR3 DNA: TGTGCCAGCAGTACAGGGGGCAGAGAGACCCAGTACTTC. Amino acids: CASSTGGRETQYF. The full variable domain, with the rest looked up from reference TRBV2 and TRBJ2-5, is EPEVTQTPSHQVTQMGQEVILRCVPISNHLYFYWYRQILGQKVEFLVSFYNNEISEKSEIFDDQFSVERPDGSNFTLKIRSTKLEDSAMYFCASSTGGRETQYFGPGTRLLVL.

The chain combines TRBV10-3 with TRBJ1-4, with TRBD1 identical over 9 bases. Germline lookup yields CDR1 ENHRY and CDR2 SYGVKD. V lost 5 bases to trimming and J lost 8 bases; unmatched junction nucleotides: 9. The CDR3 runs 15 residues. The CDR3 protein is CAISPSGQGPEKLFF. In nucleotides, the CDR3 is TGTGCCATCAGTCCTTCGGGACAGGGTCCAGAAAAACTGTTTTTT.